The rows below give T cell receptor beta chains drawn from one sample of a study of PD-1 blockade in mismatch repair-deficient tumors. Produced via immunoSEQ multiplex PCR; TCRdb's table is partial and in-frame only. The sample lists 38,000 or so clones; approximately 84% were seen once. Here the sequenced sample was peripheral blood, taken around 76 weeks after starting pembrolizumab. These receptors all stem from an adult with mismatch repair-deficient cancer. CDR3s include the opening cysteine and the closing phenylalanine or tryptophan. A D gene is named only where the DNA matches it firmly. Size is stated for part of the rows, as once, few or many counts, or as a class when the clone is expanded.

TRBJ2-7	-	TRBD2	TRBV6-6	CASSLAGGVYEQYF	TGTGCCAGCAGTCTAGCGGGAGGGGTGTACGAGCAGTACTTC
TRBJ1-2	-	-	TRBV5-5	CASSPGRGGSGGYTF	TGTGCCAGCAGCCCAGGACGGGGCGGTTCGGGTGGCTACACCTTC
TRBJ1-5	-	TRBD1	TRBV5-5	CASSSTGQGHQPQHF	TGTGCCAGCAGCTCGACGGGACAGGGACACCAGCCCCAGCATTTT
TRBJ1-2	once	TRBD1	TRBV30	CAWSVGQGINYGYTF	TGTGCCTGGAGTGTGGGACAGGGGATTAACTATGGCTACACCTTC
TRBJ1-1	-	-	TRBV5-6	CASSLAVRRGLNTEAFF	TGTGCCAGCAGCTTGGCGGTTCGCAGGGGCCTAAATACTGAAGCTTTCTTT
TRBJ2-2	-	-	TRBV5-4	CASSRGSGGAGTGELFF	TGTGCCAGCAGCAGAGGGTCCGGGGGCGCGGGCACCGGGGAGCTGTTTTTT
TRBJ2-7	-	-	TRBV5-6	CASSSLGLQYEQYF	TGTGCCAGCAGCTCGTTGGGACTCCAATACGAGCAGTACTTC
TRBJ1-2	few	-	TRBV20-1	CSAKRGDGYTF	TGCAGTGCTAAAAGGGGGGACGGCTACACCTTC
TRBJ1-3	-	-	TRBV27	CASSPGASGNTIYF	TGTGCCAGCAGTCCCGGGGCCTCTGGAAACACCATATATTTT
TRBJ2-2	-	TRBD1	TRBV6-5	CASSGTGRTGELFF	TGTGCCAGCAGCGGGACAGGGAGAACCGGGGAGCTGTTTTTT
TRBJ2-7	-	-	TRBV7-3	CASSSGGRLEQYF	TGTGCCAGCAGCAGTGGGGGGCGGCTCGAGCAGTACTTC
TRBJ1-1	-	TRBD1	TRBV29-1	CSALELRTGGRGDEAFF	TGCAGCGCCCTCGAATTACGGACAGGCGGACGAGGGGATGAAGCTTTCTTT
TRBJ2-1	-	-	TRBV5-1	CASSFDRRAYNEQFF	TGCGCCAGCAGCTTTGACAGGCGAGCCTACAATGAGCAGTTCTTC
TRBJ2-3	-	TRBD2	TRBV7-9	CASSLRGSGRTTDTQYF	TGTGCCAGCAGCTTACGTGGTAGCGGGAGGACCACAGATACGCAGTATTTT
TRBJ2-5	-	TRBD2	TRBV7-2	CASSWAPGGETQYF	TGTGCCAGCAGCTGGGCTCCGGGGGGGGAGACCCAGTACTTC
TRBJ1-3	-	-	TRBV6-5	CASSLRGGGNTIYF	TGTGCCAGCAGCCTCCGGGGAGGGGGAAACACCATATATTTT
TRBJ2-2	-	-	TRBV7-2	CASSPRGKTGELFF	TGTGCCAGCAGCCCCCGGGGGAAAACCGGGGAGCTGTTTTTT
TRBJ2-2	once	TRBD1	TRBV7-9	CASSGGQPNTGELFF	TGTGCCAGCAGCGGGGGACAGCCGAACACCGGGGAGCTGTTTTTT
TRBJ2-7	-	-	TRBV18	CASSPLPDSLFHEQYF	TGTGCCAGCTCACCACTCCCGGACAGCCTGTTCCACGAGCAGTACTTC
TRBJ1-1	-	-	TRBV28	CASSFLGESAEAFF	TGTGCCAGCAGTTTTTTGGGGGAGAGCGCTGAAGCTTTCTTT
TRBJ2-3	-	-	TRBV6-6	CASSVTDTQYF	TGTGCCAGCAGTGTCACAGATACGCAGTATTTT
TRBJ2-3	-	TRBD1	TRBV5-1	CASSLADRGTDTQYF	TGCGCCAGCAGCTTGGCCGACAGGGGCACAGATACGCAGTATTTT
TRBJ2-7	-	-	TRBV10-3	CATGEPYQGLEEQYF	TGTGCCACAGGGGAGCCCTATCAGGGGTTGGAAGAGCAGTACTTC
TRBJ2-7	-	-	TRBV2	CASSGEPYEQYF	TGTGCCAGCAGTGGCGAGCCCTACGAGCAGTACTTC
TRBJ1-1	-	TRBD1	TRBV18	CASSQTGPETEAFF	TGTGCCAGCTCCCAGACAGGGCCAGAGACTGAAGCTTTCTTT
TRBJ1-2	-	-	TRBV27	CASSQTVFGSYGYTF	TGTGCCAGCAGTCAGACAGTTTTTGGGAGCTATGGCTACACCTTC
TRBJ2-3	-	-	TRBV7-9	CASSWRGTLGSADTQYF	TGTGCCAGCAGCTGGCGCGGGACTCTTGGTTCCGCAGATACGCAGTATTTT
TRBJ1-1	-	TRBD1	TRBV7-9	CASSLASTGITEAFF	TGTGCCAGCAGCTTAGCATCGACAGGGATCACTGAAGCTTTCTTT
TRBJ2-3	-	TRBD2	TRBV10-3	CAIGPPSGAASTDTQYF	TGTGCCATCGGCCCTCCTAGCGGGGCCGCTAGCACAGATACGCAGTATTTT
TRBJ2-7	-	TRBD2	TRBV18	CASSAGLASYEQYF	TGTGCCAGCTCAGCCGGACTAGCGTCATACGAGCAGTACTTC
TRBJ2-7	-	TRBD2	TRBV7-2	CASSETSGNYEQYF	TGTGCCAGCAGCGAGACTAGCGGGAACTACGAGCAGTACTTC
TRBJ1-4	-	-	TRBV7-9	CASSYAALTGLNEKLFF	TGTGCCAGCAGCTACGCGGCCCTAACAGGGCTGAATGAAAAACTGTTTTTT
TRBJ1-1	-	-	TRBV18	CASSSSMGTEAFF	TGTGCCAGCTCAAGTTCTATGGGCACTGAAGCTTTCTTT
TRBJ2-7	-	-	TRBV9	CASSPSPGLTYEQYF	TGTGCCAGCAGCCCTTCCCCGGGCCTAACCTACGAGCAGTACTTC
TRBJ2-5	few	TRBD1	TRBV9	CASSVADRADRETQYF	TGTGCCAGCAGCGTAGCGGACAGGGCGGATCGAGAGACCCAGTACTTC
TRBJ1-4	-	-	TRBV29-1	CSVGGPRGEKLFF	TGCAGCGTTGGTGGGCCTAGGGGTGAAAAACTGTTTTTT
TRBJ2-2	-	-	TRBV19	CASSIGRINTGELFF	TGTGCCAGTAGTATTGGGCGAATAAACACCGGGGAGCTGTTTTTT
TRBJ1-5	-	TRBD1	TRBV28	CASTGGPNQPQHF	TGTGCCAGTACAGGGGGCCCTAATCAGCCCCAGCATTTT
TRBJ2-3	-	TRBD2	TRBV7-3	CASSITSGSSTDTQYF	TGTGCCAGCAGTATTACTAGCGGGTCTAGCACAGATACGCAGTATTTT
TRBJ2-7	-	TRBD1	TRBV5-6	CASSPRTGLGDEQYF	TGTGCCAGCAGCCCTCGGACAGGTCTGGGGGACGAGCAGTACTTC
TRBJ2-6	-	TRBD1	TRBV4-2	CASSQTGVSSGANVLTF	TGTGCCAGCAGCCAAACAGGGGTTTCATCTGGGGCCAACGTCCTGACTTTC
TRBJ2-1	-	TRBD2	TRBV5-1	CASSDRSGRSYNEQFF	TGCGCCAGCAGCGATAGGAGCGGGAGATCCTACAATGAGCAGTTCTTC
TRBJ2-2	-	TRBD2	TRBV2	CASSAGVGTGELFF	TGTGCCAGCAGCGCGGGAGTTGGAACCGGGGAGCTGTTTTTT
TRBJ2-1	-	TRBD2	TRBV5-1	CASSFLPRTSSGRGNEQFF	TGCGCCAGCAGCTTTTTGCCCCGAACCTCTAGCGGGAGAGGAAATGAGCAGTTCTTC
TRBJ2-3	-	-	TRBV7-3	CASSLTGMDTQYF	TGTGCCAGCAGCTTAACGGGTATGGATACGCAGTATTTT
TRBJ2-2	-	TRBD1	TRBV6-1	CASSWDRGDTGELFF	TGTGCCAGCAGTTGGGACAGGGGGGACACCGGGGAGCTGTTTTTT
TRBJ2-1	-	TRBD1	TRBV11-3	CASSLGQVSNEQFF	TGTGCCAGCAGCCTGGGACAGGTGTCGAATGAGCAGTTCTTC
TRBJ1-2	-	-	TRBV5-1	CASDRDGRYGYTF	TGCGCCAGCGACCGGGACGGTCGCTATGGCTACACCTTC
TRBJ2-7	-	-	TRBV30	CAWRGPANYEQYF	TGTGCCTGGAGGGGACCGGCCAACTACGAGCAGTACTTC
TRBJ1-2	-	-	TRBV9	CASTPWGQQNGYTF	TGTGCCAGCACCCCCTGGGGGCAGCAAAATGGCTACACCTTC
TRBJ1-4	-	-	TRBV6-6	CASSYSPRNEKLFF	TGTGCCAGCAGTTACAGCCCGCGTAATGAAAAACTGTTTTTT
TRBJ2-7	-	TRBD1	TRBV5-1	CASSLVGGQDFYEQYF	TGCGCCAGCAGCTTGGTTGGCGGACAGGACTTCTACGAGCAGTACTTC
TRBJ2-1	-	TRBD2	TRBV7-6	CASSLIEGGSPYNEQFF	TGTGCCAGCAGCTTAATCGAGGGCGGGAGCCCCTACAATGAGCAGTTCTTC
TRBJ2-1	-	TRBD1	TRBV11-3	CASSSRRGLDEQFF	TGTGCCAGCAGCAGTCGCAGGGGGCTGGATGAGCAGTTCTTC